One T cell receptor (beta chain) is described in this entry. The data are from a study of blood T cell repertoires in COVID-19. Overall study context: Researchers got acute and convalescent COVID-19 samples from the United States, Italy and Spain. From T cells, B-cell-depleted T cells, or PBMCs came the material, which was cDNA or gDNA.

How the authors handled the data: How many nucleated cells were present was estimated from reference gene primer amplification. Data came from immunoSEQ multiplex PCR; TCRdb stores just in-frame clones and leaves some out. The V and J calls and clone size are taken from that table; D and trimming were inferred from the DNA. This sample carries some 350,000 clones, about 90% of them seen once, and the ten largest clones take approximately 3.5%. Source material: peripheral blood. The receptor comes from a woman aged 18 to 35 who had recovered from COVID-19.

The CDR3 nucleotides read TGTGCCAGCAGCTATAGCGGGGGTACGAACACTGAAGCTTTCTTT. Its translation is CASSYSGGTNTEAFF. The chain uses TRBV7-2 and TRBJ1-1, with D possibly matching TRBD1 (5 bases). The CDR3 length is 15 residues. Between the trimmed V and J ends, which lost 4 bases and 1 base, there was a span of 13 bases. Germline loops: CDR1 SGHTA, CDR2 FQGNSA.